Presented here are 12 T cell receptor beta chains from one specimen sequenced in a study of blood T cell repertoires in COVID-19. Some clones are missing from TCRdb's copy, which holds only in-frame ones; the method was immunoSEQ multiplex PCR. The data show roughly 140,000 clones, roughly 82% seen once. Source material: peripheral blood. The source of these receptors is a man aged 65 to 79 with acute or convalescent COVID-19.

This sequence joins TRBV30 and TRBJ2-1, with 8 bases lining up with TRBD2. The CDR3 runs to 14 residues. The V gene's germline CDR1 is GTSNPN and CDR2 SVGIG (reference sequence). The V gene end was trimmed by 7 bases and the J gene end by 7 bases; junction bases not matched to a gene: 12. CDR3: CASRVAGMANEQFF. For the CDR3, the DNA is TGTGCCTCCCGGGTAGCGGGGATGGCTAATGAGCAGTTCTTC.

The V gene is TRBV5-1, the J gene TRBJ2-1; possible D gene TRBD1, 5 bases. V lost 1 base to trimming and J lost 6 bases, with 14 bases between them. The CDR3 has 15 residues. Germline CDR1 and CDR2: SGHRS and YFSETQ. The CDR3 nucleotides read TGCGCCAGCAGCTTGAGGACAAGTCCCCTCAATGAGCAGTTCTTC. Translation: CASSLRTSPLNEQFF.

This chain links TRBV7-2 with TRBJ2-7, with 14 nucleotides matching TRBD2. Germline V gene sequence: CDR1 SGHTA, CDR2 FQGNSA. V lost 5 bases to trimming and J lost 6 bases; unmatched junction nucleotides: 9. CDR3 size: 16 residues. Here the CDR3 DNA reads TGTGCCAGCAGCCCGCTGACTAGCGGGAGGGGAACCGAGCAGTACTTC. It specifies CASSPLTSGRGTEQYF.

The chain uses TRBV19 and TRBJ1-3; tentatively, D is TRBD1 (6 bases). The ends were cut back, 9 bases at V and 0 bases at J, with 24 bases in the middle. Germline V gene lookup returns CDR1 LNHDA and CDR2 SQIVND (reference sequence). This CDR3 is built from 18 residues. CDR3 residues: CASEPLSQQGYSGNTIYF. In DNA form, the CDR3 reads TGTGCCAGCGAGCCTCTATCGCAACAGGGTTACTCTGGAAACACCATATATTTT.

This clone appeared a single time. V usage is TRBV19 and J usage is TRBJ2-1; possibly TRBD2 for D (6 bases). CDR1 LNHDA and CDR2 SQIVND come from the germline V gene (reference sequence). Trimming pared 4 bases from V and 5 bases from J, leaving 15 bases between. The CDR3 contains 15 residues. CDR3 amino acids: CASSKAEGVHNEQFF. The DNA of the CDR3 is TGTGCCAGTAGTAAAGCGGAGGGCGTCCACAATGAGCAGTTCTTC.

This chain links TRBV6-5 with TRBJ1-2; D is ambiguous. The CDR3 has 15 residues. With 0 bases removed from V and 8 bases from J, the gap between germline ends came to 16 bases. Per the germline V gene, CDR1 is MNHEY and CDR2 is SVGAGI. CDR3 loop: CASSYSPTLRSGYTF. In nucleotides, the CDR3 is TGTGCCAGCAGTTACTCCCCTACGCTTCGGAGCGGCTACACCTTC.

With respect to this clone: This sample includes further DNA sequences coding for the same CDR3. For the CDR3, the DNA is TGTGCCAGCTCACCAAGGGGTGGAGAGACCCAGTACTTC. It is translated as CASSPRGGETQYF. V usage is TRBV18 and J usage is TRBJ2-5, with TRBD1 as a possible D gene (5 bases). Germline V gives CDR1 KGHSH, CDR2 LQKENI. Between the trimmed V and J ends, which lost 2 bases and 4 bases, there was a span of 8 bases. CDR3 size: 13 residues.

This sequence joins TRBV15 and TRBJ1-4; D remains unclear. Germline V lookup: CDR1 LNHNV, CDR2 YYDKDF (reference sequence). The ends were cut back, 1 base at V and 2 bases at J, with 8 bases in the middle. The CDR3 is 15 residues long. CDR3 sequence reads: CATSRGGSTNEKLFF. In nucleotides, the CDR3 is TGTGCCACCAGCAGAGGAGGGTCTACTAATGAAAAACTGTTTTTT.

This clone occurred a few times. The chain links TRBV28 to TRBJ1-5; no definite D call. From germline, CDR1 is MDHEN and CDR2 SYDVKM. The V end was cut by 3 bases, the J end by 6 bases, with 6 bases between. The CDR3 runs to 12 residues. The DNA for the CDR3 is TGTGCCAGCAGTTTGAGGGTTCAGCCCCAGCATTTT. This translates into CASSLRVQPQHF.

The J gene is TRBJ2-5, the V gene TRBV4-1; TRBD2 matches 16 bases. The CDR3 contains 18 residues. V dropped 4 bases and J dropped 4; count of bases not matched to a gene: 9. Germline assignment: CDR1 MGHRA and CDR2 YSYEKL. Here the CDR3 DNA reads TGCGCCAGCAGCCCCGGGACTAGCGGGGGGGCCGGTCGAGAGACCCAGTACTTC. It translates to CASSPGTSGGAGRETQYF.

The CDR3 loop is CASSLYAGVGADTQYF. The CDR3 DNA reads TGTGCCAGCAGCTTATACGCGGGAGTGGGCGCAGATACGCAGTATTTT. The V and J genes are TRBV7-8 and TRBJ2-3; TRBD2 matches at 7 bases. The V and J ends lost 2 bases and 4 bases, in that order; junction bases with no gene match: 9. Germline CDR1 reads SGHVS; CDR2 reads FQNEAQ. There are 16 residues in the CDR3. The variable domain in full, with the rest retrieved from reference TRBV7-8 and TRBJ2-3, is GAGVSQSPRYKVAKRGQDVALRCDPISGHVSLFWYQQALGQGPEFLTYFQNEAQLDKSGLPSDRFFAERPEGSVSTLKIQRTQQEDSAVYLCASSLYAGVGADTQYFGPGTRLTVL.

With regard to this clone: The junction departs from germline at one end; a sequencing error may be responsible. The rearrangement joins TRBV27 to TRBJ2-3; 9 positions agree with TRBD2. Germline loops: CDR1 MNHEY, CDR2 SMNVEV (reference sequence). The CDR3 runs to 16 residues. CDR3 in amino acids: CASSLGLAGPTYTQYF. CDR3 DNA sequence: TGTGCCAGCAGTTTAGGGCTAGCGGGGCCCACATATACGCAGTATTTT.